Included here is one TCR beta chain sequence, with context. What it recognizes is unknown. The data derive from a study of T cell responses to AZD1222 COVID-19 vaccine. Study-level findings and limits: Repertoire collection took place solely once the T cell response had peaked. Only a handful of AZD1222 recipients, several in all, had baseline seropositivity. Spike-specific TCRs gained breadth and depth after people received two AZD1222 doses.

TCRdb's table, derived via immunoSEQ multiplex PCR, lists solely in-frame clones and lacks some. The data hold 80,000 to 90,000 clones, with about 90% observed a single time. Sequences were derived from peripheral blood, sampled on day 0 of MenACWY control vaccination. This sequence originates from an adult in good health.

The CDR3 is CASSRTGKHTQYF. CDR3 coding DNA: TGTGCCAGCAGTCGGACAGGGAAGCATACGCAGTATTTT. The rearrangement uses TRBV27 and TRBJ2-3; 8 bases are shared with TRBD1. CDR3 length equals 13 residues. V was pared by 5 bases and J by 7 bases, with 5 bases of the junction left unmatched. Per germline, CDR1 MNHEY and CDR2 SMNVEV (reference sequence).